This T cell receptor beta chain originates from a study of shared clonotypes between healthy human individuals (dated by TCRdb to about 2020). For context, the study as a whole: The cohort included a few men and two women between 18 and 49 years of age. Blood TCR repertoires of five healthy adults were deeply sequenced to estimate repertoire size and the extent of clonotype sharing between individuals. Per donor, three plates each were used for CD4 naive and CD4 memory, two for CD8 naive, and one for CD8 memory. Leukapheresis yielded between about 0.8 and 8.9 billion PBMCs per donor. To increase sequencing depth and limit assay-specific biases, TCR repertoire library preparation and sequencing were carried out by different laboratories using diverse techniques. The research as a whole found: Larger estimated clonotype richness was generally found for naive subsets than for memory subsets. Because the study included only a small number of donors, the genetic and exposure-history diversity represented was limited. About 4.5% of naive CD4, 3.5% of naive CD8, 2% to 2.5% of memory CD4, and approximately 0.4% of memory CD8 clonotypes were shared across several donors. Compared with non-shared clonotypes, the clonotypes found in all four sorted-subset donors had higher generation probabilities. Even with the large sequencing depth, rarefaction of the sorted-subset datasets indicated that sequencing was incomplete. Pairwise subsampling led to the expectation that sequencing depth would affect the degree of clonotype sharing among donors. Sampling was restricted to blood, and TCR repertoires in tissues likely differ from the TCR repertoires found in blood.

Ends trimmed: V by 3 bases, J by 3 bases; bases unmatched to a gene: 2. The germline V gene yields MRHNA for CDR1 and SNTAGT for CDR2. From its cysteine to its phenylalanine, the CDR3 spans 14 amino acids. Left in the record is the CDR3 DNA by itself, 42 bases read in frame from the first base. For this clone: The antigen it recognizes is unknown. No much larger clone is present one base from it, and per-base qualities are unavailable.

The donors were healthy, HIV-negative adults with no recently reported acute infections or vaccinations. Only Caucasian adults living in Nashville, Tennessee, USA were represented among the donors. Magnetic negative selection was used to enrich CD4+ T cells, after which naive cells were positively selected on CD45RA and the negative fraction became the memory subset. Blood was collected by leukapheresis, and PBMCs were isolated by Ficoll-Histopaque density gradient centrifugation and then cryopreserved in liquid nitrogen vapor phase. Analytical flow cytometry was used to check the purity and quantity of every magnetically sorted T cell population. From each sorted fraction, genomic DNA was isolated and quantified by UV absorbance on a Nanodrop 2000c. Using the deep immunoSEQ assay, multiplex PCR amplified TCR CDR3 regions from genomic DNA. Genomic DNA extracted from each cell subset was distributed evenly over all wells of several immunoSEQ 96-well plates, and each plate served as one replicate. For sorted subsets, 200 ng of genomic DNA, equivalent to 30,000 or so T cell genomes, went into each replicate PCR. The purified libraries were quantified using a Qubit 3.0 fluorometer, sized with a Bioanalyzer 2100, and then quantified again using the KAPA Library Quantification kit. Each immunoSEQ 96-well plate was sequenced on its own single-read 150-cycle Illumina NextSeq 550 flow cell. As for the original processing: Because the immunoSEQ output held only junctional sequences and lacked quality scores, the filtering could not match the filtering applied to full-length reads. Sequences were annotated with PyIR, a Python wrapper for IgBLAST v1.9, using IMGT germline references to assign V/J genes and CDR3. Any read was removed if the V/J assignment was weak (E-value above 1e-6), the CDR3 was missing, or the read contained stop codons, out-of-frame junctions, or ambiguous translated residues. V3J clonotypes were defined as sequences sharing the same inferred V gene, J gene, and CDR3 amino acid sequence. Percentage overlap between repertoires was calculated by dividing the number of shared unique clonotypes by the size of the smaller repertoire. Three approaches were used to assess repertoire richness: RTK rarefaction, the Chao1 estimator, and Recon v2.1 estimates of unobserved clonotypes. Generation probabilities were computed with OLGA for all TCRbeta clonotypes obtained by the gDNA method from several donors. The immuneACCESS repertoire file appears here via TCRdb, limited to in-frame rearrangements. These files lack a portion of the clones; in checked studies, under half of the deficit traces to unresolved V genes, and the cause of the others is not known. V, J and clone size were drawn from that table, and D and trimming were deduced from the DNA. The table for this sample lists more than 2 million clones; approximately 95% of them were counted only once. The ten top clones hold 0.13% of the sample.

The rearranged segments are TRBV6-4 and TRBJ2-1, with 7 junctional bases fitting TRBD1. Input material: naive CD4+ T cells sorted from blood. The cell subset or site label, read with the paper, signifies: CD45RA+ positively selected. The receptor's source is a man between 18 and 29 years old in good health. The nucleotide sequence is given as TGTGCCAGCAGTGAAGGGGGCTTCTACAATGAGCAGTTCTTC. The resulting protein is CASSEGGFYNEQFF.